This TCR beta chain is from a study of blood T cell repertoires in COVID-19. For the study at large: Donors in the United States, Italy and Spain gave samples during acute or convalescent COVID-19. From T cells, B-cell-depleted T cells, or PBMCs came the material, which was cDNA or gDNA.

The CDR3 has 17 amino acids. Trimming pared 5 bases from V and 0 bases from J, leaving 17 bases between. The germline CDR1 and CDR2 sequences are MNHNY and SVGAGI (reference sequence). Original processing methods: Amplification of reference gene primers was used by the study to estimate nucleated cell counts. Sequencing used immunoSEQ multiplex PCR; TCRdb keeps in-frame clones, though not all of them. V and J calls and clone size follow that table, whereas D and trimming were derived from the DNA. The sample has 200,000 to 300,000 clones, about nine tenths seen once; the top ten hold around 9.1%. The genes are TRBV6-6 and TRBJ1-3, with a possible D match to TRBD1 (5 bases). This receptor was identified in a man in his forties who had recovered from COVID-19. The sample consisted of peripheral blood. DNA for the CDR3: TGTGCCAGCAGTCATCACAGGACCTCACCCTCTGGAAACACCATATATTTT. Its translation is CASSHHRTSPSGNTIYF.